This T cell receptor (beta chain) derives from a study of patients and donors after allogeneic stem cell transplantation. This clonotype has only a few counts. The ends were cut back, 4 bases at V and 4 bases at J, with 13 bases in the middle. The CDR3 is made up of 15 amino acids. Each CDR3 protein is one row after TCRdb ran MiXCR on the RT-PCR reads. The sample lists about 110,000 distinct CDR3 sequences, 35% to 45% seen once, with approximately 30% in the top ten. Source material: blood, either unsorted or a sorted T cell fraction (not recorded which). The clonotype was recovered from a human donor who was either an allogeneic HSCT recipient or a stem cell or donor lymphocyte infusion donor (not recorded which). It is not recorded whose cells these are; they may come from a transplant donor. The chain combines TRBV12-3 or TRBV12-4 with TRBJ1-4, with a possible D match to TRBD1 (5 bases). This CDR3 reads CASSWGTALNEKLFF. In nucleotides, the CDR3 is TGTGCCAGCAGTTGGGGGACGGCCCTTAATGAAAAACTGTTTTTT.